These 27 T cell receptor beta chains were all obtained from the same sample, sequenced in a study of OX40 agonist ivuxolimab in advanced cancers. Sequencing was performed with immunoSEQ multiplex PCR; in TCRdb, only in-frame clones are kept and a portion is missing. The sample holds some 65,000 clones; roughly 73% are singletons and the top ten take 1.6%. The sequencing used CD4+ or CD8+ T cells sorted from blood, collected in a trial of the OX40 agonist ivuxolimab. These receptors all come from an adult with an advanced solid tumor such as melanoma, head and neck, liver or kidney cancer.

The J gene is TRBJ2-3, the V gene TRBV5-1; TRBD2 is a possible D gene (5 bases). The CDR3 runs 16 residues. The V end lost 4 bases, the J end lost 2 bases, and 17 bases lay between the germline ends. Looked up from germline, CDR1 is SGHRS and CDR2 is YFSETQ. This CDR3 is CASSPTPGDYTDTQYF. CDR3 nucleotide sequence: TGCGCCAGCAGCCCGACTCCTGGAGACTACACAGATACGCAGTATTTT.

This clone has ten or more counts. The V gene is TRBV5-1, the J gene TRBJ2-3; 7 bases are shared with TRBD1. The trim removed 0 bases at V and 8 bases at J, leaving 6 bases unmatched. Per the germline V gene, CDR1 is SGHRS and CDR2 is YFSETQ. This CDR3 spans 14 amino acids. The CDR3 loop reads CASSLGQGEGTQYF. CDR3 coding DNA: TGCGCCAGCAGCTTGGGACAGGGAGAGGGTACGCAGTATTTT.

The CDR3 nucleotides are TGTGCCAGCAGCGTAGCTCCCGTCGGGGGATACGAGCAGTACTTC. It is translated as CASSVAPVGGYEQYF. The genes are TRBV9 and TRBJ2-7, with D possibly being TRBD2 (6 bases). The CDR3 contains 15 residues. Trimming took 0 bases from V and 4 from J, leaving 14 bases between them. From germline, CDR1 is SGDLS and CDR2 YYNGEE.

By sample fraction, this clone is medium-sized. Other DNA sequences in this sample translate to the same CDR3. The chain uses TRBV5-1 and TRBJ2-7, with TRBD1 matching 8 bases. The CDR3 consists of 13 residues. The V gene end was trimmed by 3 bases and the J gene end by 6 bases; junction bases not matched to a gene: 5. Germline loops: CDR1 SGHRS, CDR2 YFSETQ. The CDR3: CASSSTGDREQYF. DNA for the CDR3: TGCGCCAGCAGCTCGACAGGGGACCGCGAGCAGTACTTC. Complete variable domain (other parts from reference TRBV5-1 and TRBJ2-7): KAGVTQTPRYLIKTRGQQVTLSCSPISGHRSVSWYQQTPGQGLQFLFEYFSETQRNKGNFPGRFSGRQFSNSRSEMNVSTLELGDSALYLCASSSTGDREQYFGPGTRLTVT.

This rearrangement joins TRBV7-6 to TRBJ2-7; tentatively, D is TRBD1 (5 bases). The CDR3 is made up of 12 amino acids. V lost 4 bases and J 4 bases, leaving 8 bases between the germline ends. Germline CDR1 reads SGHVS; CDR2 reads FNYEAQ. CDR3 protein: CASSSPGYEQYF. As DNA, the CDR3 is TGTGCCAGCAGCTCACCAGGGTACGAGCAGTACTTC.

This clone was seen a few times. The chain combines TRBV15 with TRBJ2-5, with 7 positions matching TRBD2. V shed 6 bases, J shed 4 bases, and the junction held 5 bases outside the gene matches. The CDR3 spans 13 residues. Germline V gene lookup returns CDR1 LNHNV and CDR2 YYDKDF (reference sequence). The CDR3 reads CATSVIAGETQYF. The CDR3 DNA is TGTGCCACCAGTGTCATAGCGGGAGAGACCCAGTACTTC.

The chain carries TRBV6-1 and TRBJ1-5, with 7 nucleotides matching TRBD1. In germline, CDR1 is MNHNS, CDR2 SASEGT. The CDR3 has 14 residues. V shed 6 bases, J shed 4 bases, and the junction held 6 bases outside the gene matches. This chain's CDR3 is CASRLQGTNQPQHF. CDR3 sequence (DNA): TGTGCCAGCAGATTACAGGGGACTAATCAGCCCCAGCATTTT.

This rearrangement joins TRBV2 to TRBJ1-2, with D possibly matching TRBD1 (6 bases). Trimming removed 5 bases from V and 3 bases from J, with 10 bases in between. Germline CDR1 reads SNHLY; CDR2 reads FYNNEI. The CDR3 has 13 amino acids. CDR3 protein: CASSYAGDYGYTF. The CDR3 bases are TGTGCCAGCAGTTACGCAGGGGACTATGGCTACACCTTC.

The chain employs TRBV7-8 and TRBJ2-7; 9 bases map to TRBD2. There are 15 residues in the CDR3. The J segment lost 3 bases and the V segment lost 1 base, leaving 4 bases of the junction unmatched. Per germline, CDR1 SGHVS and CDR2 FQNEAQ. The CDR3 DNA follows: TGTGCCAGCAGCTTAGTACTAGCGGGCTACTACGAGCAGTACTTC. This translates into CASSLVLAGYYEQYF.

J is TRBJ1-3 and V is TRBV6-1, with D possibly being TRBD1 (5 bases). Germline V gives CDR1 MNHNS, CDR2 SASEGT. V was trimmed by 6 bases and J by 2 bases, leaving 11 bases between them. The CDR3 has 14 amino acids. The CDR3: CASRGVGAGNTIYF. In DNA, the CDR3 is TGTGCCAGCAGGGGCGTAGGGGCTGGAAACACCATATATTTT.

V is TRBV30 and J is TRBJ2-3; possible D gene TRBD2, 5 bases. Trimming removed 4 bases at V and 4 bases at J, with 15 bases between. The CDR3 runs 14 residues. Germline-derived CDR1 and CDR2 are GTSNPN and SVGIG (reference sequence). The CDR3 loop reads CAWNPGLGADTQYF. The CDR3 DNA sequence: TGTGCCTGGAACCCCGGACTGGGCGCAGATACGCAGTATTTT.

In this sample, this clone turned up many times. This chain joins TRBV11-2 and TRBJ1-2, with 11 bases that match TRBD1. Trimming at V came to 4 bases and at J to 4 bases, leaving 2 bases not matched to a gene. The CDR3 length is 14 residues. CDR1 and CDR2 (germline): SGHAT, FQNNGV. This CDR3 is CASSSGQGGYGYTF. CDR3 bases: TGTGCCAGCAGCTCGGGACAGGGGGGCTATGGCTACACCTTC.

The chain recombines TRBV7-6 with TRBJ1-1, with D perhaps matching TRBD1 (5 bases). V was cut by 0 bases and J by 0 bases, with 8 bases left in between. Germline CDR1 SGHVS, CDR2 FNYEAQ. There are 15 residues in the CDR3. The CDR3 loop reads CASSLADSMNTEAFF. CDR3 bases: TGTGCCAGCAGCTTAGCCGACAGCATGAACACTGAAGCTTTCTTT.

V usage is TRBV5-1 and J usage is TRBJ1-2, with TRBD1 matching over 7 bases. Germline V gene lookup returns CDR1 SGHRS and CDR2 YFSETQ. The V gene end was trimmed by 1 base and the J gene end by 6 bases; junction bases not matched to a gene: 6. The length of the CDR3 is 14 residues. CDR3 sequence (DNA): TGCGCCAGCAGCTTGACAGGGGAGAGAGATGGCTACACCTTC. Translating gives CASSLTGERDGYTF.

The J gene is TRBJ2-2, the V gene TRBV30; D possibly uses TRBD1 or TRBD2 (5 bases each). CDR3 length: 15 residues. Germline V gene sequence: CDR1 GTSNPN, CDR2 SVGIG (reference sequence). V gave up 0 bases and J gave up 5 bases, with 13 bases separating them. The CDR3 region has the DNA TGTGCCTGGAGTGTAGGGCAGGGAGCGACCGGGGAGCTGTTTTTT. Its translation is CAWSVGQGATGELFF.

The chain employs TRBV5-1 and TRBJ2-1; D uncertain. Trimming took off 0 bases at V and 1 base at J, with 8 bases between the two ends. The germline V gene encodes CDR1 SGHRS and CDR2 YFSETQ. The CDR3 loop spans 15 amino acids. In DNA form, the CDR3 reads TGCGCCAGCAGCTTGGACATAGGGTCCTACAATGAGCAGTTCTTC. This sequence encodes CASSLDIGSYNEQFF.

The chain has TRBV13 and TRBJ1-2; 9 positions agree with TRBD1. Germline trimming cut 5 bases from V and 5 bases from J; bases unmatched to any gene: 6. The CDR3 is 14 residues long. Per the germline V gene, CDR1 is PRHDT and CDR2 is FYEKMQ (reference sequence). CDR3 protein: CASSPDRGSYGYTF. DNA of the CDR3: TGTGCCAGCAGCCCGGACAGGGGTAGTTATGGCTACACCTTC. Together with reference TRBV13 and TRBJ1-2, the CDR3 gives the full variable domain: AAGVIQSPRHLIKEKRETATLKCYPIPRHDTVYWYQQGPGQDPQFLISFYEKMQSDKGSIPDRFSAQQFSDYHSELNMSSLELGDSALYFCASSPDRGSYGYTFGSGTRLTVV.

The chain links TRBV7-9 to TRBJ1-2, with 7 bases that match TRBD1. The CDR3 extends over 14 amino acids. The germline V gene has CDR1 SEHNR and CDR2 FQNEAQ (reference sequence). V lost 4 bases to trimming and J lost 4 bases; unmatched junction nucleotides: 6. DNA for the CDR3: TGTGCCAGCAGCTCCCAAGCAGGGGGCTATGGCTACACCTTC. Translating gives CASSSQAGGYGYTF.

CDR3 coding DNA: TGTGCCAGCAGTTTAGGGGGACTAGCGGGGTTCTACGAGCAGTACTTC. It translates to CASSLGGLAGFYEQYF. The chain is built from TRBV28 and TRBJ2-7, with 13 bases identical to TRBD2. The V gene end was trimmed by 2 bases and the J gene end by 3 bases; junction bases not matched to a gene: 4. CDR1 and CDR2 (germline): MDHEN, SYDVKM. The CDR3 totals 16 residues.

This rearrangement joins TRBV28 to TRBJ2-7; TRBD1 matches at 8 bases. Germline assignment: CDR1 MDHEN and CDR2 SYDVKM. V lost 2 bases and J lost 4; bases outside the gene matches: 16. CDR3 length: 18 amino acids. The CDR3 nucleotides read TGTGCCAGCAGTTTAGTAGTGGGGTTTGGCAGGGGGCAATACGAGCAGTACTTC. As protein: CASSLVVGFGRGQYEQYF.

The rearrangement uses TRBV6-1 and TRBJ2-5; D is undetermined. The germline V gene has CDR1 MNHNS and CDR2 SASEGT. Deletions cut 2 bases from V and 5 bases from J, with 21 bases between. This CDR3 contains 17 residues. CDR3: CASSESLGSVVHETQYF. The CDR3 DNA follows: TGTGCCAGCAGTGAAAGTTTAGGCTCCGTTGTTCACGAGACCCAGTACTTC.

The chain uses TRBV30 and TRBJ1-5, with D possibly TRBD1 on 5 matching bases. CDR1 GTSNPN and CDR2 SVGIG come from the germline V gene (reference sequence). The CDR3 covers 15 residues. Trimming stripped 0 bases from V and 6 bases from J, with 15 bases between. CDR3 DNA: TGTGCCTGGAGTGTGGGGCCCGCTGGGGGTCAGCCCCAGCATTTT. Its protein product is CAWSVGPAGGQPQHF.

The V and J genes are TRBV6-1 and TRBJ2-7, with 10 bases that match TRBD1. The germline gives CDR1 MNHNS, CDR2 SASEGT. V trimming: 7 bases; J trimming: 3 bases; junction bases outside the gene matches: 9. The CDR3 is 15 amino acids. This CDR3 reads CASTFGRTGGYEQYF. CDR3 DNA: TGTGCCAGCACCTTTGGCAGGACAGGGGGCTACGAGCAGTACTTC.

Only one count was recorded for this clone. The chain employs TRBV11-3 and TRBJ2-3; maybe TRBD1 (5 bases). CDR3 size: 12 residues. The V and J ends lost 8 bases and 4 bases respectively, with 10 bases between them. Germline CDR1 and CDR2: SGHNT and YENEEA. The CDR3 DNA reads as TGTGCCAGCTCTGGGGCAGCAGATACGCAGTATTTT. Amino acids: CASSGAADTQYF.

CDR3 region: CAWRGGWKRSTDTQYF. The CDR3 bases are TGTGCCTGGAGGGGGGGTTGGAAGCGAAGCACAGATACGCAGTATTTT. The V and J genes are TRBV30 and TRBJ2-3, with a tentative D call TRBD2 (6 bases). The CDR3 spans 16 residues. Trimming took off 3 bases at V and 0 bases at J, with 16 bases between the two ends. Germline CDR1 is GTSNPN and CDR2 is SVGIG (reference sequence).

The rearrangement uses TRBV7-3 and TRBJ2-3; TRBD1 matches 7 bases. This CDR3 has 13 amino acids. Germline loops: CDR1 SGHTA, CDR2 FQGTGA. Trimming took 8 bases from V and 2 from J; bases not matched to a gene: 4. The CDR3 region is CASGRGSTDTQYF. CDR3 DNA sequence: TGTGCCAGCGGCAGGGGGTCCACAGATACGCAGTATTTT.

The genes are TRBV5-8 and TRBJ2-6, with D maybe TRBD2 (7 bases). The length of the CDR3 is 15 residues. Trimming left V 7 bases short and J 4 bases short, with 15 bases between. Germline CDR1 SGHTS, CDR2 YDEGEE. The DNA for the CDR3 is TGTGCCAGCTCCCTCGGGGGGCGAGGGGCCAACGTCCTGACTTTC. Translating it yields CASSLGGRGANVLTF.